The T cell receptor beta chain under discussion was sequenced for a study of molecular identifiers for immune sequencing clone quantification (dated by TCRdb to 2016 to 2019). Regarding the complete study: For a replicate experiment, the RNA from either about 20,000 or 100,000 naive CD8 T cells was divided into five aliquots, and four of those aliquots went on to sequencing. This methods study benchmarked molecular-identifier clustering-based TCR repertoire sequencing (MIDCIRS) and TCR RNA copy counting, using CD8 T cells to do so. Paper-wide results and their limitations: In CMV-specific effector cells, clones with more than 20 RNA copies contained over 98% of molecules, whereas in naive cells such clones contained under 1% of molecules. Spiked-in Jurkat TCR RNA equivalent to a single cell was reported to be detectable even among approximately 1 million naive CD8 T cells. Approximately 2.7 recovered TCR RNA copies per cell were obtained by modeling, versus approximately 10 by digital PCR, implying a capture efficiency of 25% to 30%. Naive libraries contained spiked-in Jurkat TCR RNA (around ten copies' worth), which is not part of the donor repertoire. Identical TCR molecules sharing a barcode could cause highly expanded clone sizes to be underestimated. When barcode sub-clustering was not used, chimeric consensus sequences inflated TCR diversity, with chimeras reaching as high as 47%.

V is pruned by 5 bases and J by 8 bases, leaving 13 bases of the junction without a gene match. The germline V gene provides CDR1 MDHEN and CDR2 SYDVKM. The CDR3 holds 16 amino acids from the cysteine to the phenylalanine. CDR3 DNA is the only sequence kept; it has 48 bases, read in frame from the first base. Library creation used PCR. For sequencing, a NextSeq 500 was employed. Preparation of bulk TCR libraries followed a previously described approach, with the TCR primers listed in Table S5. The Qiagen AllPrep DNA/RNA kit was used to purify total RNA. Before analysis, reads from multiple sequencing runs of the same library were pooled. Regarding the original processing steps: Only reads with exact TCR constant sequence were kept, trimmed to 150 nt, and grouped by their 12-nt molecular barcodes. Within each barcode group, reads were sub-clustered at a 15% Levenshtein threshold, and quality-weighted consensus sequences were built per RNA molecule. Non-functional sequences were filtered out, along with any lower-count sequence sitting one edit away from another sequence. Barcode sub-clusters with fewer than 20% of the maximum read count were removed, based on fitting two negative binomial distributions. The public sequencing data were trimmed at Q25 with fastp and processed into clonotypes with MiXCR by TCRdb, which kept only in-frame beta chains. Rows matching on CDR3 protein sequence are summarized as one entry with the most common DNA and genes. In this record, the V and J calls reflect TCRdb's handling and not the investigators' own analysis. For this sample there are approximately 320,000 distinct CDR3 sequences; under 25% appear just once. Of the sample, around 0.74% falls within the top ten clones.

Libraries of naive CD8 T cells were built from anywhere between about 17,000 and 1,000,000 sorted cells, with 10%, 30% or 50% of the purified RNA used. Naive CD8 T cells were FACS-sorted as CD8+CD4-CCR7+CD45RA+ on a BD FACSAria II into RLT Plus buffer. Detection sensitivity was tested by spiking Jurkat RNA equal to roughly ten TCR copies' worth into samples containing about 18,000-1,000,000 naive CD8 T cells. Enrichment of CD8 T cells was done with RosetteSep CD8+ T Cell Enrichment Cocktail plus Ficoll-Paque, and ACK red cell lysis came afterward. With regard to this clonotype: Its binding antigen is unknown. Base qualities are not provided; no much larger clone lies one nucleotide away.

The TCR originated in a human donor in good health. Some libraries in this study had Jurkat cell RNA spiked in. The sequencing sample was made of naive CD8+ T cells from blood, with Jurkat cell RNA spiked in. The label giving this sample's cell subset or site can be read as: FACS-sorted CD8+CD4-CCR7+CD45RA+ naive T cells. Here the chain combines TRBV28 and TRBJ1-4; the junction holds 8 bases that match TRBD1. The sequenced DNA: TGTGCCAGCAGTGGGGGACAGGTGCGGAGGTGGGAAAAACTGTTTTTT. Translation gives CASSGGQVRRWEKLFF.